Included here is one TCR beta chain sequence, with context. The data belong to a study of shared clonotypes between healthy human individuals. Trimming took 6 bases from V and 1 from J, leaving 10 bases between them. This CDR3 has 13 residues. CDR1 and CDR2 from the germline V gene are WNHNN and SYGVQD (reference sequence). Assay used: immunoSEQ multiplex PCR; TCRdb lists only in-frame clones, some missing. The sample holds about 1 million clones, approximately 76% seen once. The chain links TRBV10-1 to TRBJ2-7; D is unclear. The TCR originated in a young man in good health. Sequenced input: memory CD4+ T cells sorted from blood. Subset indicated: CD45RA-negative fraction. CDR3 region: CASSPPGSYEQYF. The CDR3 nucleotides are TGCGCCAGCAGCCCCCCAGGATCCTACGAGCAGTACTTC.